Included here is one T cell receptor (beta chain) sequence, with context. Source study methods: The authors estimated nucleated cell counts from reference gene primer amplification. The repertoire was sequenced with immunoSEQ multiplex PCR; TCRdb's copy has only in-frame clones and lacks some. D and trimming come from the DNA, and the V and J calls and clone size come from that table. The sample includes about 77,000 clones, 80% of them seen just once. The data stem from a study of blood T cell repertoires in COVID-19. The V and J ends lost 4 bases and 0 bases respectively, with 2 bases between them. Germline assignment: CDR1 SQVTM and CDR2 ANQGSEA. The CDR3 consists of 11 residues.

The V and J genes are TRBV29-1 and TRBJ2-3; no clear D. The clonotype was recovered from a woman in her sixties or seventies with acute or convalescent COVID-19. Sequencing was carried out using peripheral blood. The CDR3 bases are TGCAGCGTTGCTAGCACAGATACGCAGTATTTT. Its protein is CSVASTDTQYF.